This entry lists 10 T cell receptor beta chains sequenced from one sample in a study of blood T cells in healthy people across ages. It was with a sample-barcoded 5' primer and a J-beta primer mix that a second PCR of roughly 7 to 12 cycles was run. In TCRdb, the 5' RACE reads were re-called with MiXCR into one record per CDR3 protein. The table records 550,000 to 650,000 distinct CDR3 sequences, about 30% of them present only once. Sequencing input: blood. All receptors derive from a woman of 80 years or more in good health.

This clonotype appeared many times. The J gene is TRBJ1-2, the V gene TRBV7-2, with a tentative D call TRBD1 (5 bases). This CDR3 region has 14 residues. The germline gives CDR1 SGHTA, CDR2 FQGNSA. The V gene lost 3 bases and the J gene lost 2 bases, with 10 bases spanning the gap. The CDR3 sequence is CASSFVGANYGYTF. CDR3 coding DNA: TGTGCCAGCAGCTTCGTTGGGGCAAACTATGGCTACACCTTC.

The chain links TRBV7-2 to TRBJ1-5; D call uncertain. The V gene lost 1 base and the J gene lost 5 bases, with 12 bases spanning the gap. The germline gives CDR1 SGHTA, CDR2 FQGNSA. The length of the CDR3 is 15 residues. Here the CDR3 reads CASSLGPGSHQPQHF. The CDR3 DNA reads TGTGCCAGCAGCTTAGGCCCTGGCAGTCATCAGCCCCAGCATTTT.

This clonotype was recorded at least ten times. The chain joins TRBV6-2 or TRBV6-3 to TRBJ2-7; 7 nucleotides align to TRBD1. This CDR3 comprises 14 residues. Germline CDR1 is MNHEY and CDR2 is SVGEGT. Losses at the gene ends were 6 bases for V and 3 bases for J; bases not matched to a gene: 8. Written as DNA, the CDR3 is TGTGCCAGCAGCCCCGGGACAGTTCTCTACGAGCAGTACTTC. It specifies CASSPGTVLYEQYF.

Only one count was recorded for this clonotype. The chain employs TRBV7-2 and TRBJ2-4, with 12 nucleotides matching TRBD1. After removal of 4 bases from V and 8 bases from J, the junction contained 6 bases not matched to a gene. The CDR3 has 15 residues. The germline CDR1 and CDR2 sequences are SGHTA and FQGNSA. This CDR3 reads CASSYPGQGAHIQYF. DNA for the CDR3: TGTGCCAGCAGCTATCCGGGACAGGGGGCACACATTCAGTACTTC. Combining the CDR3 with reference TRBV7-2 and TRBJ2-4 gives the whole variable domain GAGVSQSPSNKVTEKGKDVELRCDPISGHTALYWYRQSLGQGLEFLIYFQGNSAPDKSGLPSDRFSAERTGGSVSTLTIQRTQQEDSAVYLCASSYPGQGAHIQYFGAGTRLSVL.

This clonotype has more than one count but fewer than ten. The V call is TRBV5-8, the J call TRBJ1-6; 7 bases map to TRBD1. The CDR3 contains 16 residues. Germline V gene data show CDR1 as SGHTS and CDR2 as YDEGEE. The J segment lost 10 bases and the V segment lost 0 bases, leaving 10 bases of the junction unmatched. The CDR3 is CASSLATGRGRSPLHF. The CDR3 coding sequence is TGTGCCAGCAGCTTGGCCACTGGAAGGGGGCGATCACCCCTCCACTTT.

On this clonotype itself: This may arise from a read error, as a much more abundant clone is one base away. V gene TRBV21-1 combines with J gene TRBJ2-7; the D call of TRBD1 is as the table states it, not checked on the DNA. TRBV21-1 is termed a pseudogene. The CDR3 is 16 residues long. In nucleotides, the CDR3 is TGTGCCAGCAGCAAAGTGAGGGGGACTGATCCCTACGAGCAGTACTTC. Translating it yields CASSKVRGTDPYEQYF.

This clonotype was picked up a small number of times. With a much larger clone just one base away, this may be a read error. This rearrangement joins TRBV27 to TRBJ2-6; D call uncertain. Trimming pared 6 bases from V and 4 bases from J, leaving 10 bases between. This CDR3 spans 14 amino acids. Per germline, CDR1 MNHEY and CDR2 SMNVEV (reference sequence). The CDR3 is CASRLREGANVLTF. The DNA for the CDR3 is TGTGCCAGCAGGTTAAGGGAAGGGGCCAACGTCCTGACTTTC.

CDR3 loop: CASSPELILFGWQYF. CDR3 DNA: TGTGCCAGCAGCCCAGAGCTCATACTCTTCGGATGGCAGTACTTC. The V call is TRBV5-5, the J call TRBJ2-5; no clear D gene. Deletions cut 4 bases from V and 11 bases from J, with 24 bases between. Germline CDR1 reads SGHKS; CDR2 reads YYEKEE (reference sequence). CDR3 length equals 15 residues.

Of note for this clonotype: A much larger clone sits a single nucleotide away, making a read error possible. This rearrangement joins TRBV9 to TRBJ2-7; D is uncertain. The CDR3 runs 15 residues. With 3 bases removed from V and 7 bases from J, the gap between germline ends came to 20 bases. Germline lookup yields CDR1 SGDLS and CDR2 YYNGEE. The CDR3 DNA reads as TGTGCCAGCAGCGAGACCACAGAGATTTACAATGAGCAGTACTTC. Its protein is CASSETTEIYNEQYF.

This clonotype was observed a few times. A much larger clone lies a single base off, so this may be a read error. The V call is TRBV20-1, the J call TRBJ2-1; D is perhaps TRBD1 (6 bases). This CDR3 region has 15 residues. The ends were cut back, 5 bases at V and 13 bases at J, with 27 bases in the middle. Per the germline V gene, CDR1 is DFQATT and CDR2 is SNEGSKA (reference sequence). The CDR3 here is CSAYPPGAVQETQFF. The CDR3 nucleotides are TGCAGTGCTTACCCGCCAGGGGCCGTACAAGAGACCCAGTTCTTC.